This TCR beta chain was captured by sequencing in a study of blood T cell repertoires in COVID-19. Overall study: The United States, Italy and Spain were the sources of the acute and convalescent COVID-19 samples. PBMCs, B-cell-depleted T cells, or T cells provided the cDNA or gDNA that made up the material.

The germline V gene encodes CDR1 LNHNV and CDR2 YYDKDF (reference sequence). The CDR3 runs to 14 residues. V was clipped by 1 base and J by 3 bases, with 10 bases between them. In the original analysis: It was from reference gene primer amplification that nucleated cell counts were estimated. Measured with immunoSEQ multiplex PCR; TCRdb has only the in-frame clones, and not every one. For V, J and clone size, that table is used; D and trimming come from the DNA. The table shows about 240,000 clones, with roughly nine tenths occurring only once. The chain has TRBV15 and TRBJ2-7, with a tentative D call TRBD1 (6 bases). This clonotype was sampled from a man between 60 and 75 years old who had recovered from COVID-19. The sample was peripheral blood. CDR3 in DNA: TGTGCCACCAGCAGAGTCGACAGGAACTACGAGCAGTACTTC. Amino acids: CATSRVDRNYEQYF. Together with reference TRBV15 and TRBJ2-7, the CDR3 gives the full variable domain: DAMVIQNPRYQVTQFGKPVTLSCSQTLNHNVMYWYQQKSSQAPKLLFHYYDKDFNNEADTPDNFQSRRPNTSFCFLDIRSPGLGDTAMYLCATSRVDRNYEQYFGPGTRLTVT.